This T cell receptor beta chain was retrieved from a study of CD8 T cells in ankylosing spondylitis. TCRdb reprocessed the 5' RACE reads via MiXCR and lists one record per CDR3 protein. The sample carries more than 650,000 distinct CDR3 sequences, approximately 12% recorded once. The germline gives CDR1 SQVTM, CDR2 ANQGSEA. The V end lost 6 bases, the J end lost 5 bases, and 20 bases lay between the germline ends. The CDR3 consists of 14 residues. This clonotype was detected only a few times. Its target is not known. General observations from the study: Roughly eight highly homologous variants made up a TCR beta motif that seemed to typify ankylosing spondylitis blood.

The rearrangement links TRBV29-1 to TRBJ2-7, with D tentatively TRBD2 (5 bases). This TCR came from a male donor with ankylosing spondylitis. Sequencing was performed on blood, either unsorted or a sorted T cell fraction (not recorded which). CDR3 sequence reads: CSVTGLLIADEQYF. CDR3 in DNA: TGCAGCGTCACCGGACTCCTTATAGCCGACGAGCAGTACTTC.